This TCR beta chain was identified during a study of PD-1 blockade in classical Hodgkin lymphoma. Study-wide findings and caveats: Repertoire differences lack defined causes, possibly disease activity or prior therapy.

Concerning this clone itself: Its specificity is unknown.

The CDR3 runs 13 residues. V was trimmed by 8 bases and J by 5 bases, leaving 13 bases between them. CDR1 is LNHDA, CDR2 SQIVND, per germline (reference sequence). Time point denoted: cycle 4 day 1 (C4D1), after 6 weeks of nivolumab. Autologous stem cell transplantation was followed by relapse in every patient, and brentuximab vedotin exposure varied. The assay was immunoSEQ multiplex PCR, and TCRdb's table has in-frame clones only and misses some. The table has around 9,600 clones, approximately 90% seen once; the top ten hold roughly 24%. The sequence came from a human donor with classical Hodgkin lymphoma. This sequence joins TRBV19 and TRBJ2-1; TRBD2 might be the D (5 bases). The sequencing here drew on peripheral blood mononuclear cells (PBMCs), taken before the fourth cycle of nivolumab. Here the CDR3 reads CASRRGFDNEQFF. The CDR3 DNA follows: TGTGCCAGTCGGCGCGGGTTCGACAATGAGCAGTTCTTC.